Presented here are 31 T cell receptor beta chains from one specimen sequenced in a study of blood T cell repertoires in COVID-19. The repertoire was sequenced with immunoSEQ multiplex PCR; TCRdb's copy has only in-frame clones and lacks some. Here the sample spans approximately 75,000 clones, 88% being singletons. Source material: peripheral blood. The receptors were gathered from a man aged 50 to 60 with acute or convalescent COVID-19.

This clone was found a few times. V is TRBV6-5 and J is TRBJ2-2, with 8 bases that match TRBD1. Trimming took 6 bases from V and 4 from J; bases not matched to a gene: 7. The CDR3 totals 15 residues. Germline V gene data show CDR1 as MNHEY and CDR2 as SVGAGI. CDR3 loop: CASSAGQGGTGELFF. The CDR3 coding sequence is TGTGCCAGCAGCGCTGGACAGGGTGGCACCGGGGAGCTGTTTTTT.

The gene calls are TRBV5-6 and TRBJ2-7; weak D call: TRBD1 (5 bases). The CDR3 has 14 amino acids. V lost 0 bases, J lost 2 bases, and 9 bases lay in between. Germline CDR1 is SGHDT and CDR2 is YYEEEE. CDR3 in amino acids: CASSLDRPPYEQYF. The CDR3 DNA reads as TGTGCCAGCAGCTTGGACAGGCCCCCCTACGAGCAGTACTTC.

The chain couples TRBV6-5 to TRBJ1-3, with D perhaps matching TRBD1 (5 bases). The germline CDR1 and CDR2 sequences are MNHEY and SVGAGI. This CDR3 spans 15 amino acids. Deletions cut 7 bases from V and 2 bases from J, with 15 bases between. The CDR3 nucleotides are TGTGCCAGCAACCAAGGGGCCAGGGCTGGAAACACCATATATTTT. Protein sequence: CASNQGARAGNTIYF.

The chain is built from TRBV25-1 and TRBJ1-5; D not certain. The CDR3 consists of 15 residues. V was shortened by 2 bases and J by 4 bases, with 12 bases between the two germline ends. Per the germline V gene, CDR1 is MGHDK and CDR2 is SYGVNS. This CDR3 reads CASSEAGSGNQPQHF. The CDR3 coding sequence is TGTGCCAGCAGTGAAGCGGGGTCGGGGAATCAGCCCCAGCATTTT.

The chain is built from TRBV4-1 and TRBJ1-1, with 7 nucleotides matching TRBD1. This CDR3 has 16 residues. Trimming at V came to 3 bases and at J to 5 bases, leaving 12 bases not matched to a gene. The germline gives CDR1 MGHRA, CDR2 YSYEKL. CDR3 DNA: TGCGCCAGCAGCCAGGTCCTCGACAGGGCTGGTACTGAAGCTTTCTTT. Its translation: CASSQVLDRAGTEAFF.

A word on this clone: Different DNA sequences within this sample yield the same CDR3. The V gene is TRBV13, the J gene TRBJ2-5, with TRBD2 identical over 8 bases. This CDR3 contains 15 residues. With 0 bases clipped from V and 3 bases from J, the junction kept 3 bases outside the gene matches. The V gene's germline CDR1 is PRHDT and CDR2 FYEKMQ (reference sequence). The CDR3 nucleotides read TGTGCCAGCAGCTTAGGAGCGGGGGCGGAAGAGACCCAGTACTTC. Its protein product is CASSLGAGAEETQYF. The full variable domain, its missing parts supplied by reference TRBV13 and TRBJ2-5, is AAGVIQSPRHLIKEKRETATLKCYPIPRHDTVYWYQQGPGQDPQFLISFYEKMQSDKGSIPDRFSAQQFSDYHSELNMSSLELGDSALYFCASSLGAGAEETQYFGPGTRLLVL.

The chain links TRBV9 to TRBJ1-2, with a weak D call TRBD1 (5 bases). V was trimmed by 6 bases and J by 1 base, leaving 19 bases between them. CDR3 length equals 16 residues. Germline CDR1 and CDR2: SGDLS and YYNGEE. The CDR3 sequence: CASNRDGREVNYGYTF. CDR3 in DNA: TGTGCCAGCAATCGGGACGGCAGGGAGGTTAACTATGGCTACACCTTC.

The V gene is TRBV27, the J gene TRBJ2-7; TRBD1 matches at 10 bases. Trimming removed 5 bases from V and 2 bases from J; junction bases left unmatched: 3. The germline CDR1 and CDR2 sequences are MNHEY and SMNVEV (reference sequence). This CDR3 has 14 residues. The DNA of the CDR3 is TGTGCCAGCAGTACCGGACAGGGGGCCTACGAGCAGTACTTC. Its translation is CASSTGQGAYEQYF.

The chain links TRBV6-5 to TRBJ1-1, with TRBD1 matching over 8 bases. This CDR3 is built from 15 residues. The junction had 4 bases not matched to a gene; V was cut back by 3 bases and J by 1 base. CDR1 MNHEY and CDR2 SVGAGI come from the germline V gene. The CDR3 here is CASSYRTGSNTEAFF. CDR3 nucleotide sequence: TGTGCCAGCAGTTATCGGACAGGGTCGAACACTGAAGCTTTCTTT.

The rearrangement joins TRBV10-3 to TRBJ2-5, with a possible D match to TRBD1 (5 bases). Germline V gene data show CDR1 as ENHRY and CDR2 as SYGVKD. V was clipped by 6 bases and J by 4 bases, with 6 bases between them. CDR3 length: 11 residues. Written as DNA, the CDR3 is TGTGCCATCAGCGACAGAGAGACCCAGTACTTC. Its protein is CAISDRETQYF.

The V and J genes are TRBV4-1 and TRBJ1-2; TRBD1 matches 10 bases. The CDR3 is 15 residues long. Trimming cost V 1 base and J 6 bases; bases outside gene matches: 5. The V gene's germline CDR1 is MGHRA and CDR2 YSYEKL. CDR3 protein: CASSQGPGTGDGYTF. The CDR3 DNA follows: TGCGCCAGCAGCCAAGGTCCTGGGACAGGGGATGGCTACACCTTC.

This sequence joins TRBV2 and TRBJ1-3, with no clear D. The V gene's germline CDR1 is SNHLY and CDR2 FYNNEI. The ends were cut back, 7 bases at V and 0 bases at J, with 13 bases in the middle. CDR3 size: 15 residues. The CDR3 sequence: CASTRDGSSGNTIYF. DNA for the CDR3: TGTGCCAGCACCAGAGATGGGAGCTCTGGAAACACCATATATTTT.

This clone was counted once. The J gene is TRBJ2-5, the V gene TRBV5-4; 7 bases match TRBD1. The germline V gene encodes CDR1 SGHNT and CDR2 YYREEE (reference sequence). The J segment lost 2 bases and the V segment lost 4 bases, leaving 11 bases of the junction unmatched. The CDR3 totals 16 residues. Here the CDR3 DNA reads TGTGCCAGCAGCAAGCTAGGGGGCAGGGGACAAGAGACCCAGTACTTC. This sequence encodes CASSKLGGRGQETQYF.

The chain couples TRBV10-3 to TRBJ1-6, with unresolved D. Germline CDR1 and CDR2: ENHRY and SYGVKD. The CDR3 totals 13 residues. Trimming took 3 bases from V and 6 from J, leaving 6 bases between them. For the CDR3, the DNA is TGTGCCATCAGTGACAGTCTTAATTCACCCCTCCACTTT. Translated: CAISDSLNSPLHF.

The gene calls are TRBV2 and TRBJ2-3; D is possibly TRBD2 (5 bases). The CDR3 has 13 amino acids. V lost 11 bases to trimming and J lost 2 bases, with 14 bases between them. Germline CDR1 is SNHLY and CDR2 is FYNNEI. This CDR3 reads CAGRTLFTDTQYF. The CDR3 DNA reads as TGTGCCGGAAGGACTCTATTCACAGATACGCAGTATTTT. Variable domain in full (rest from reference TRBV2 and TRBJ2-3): EPEVTQTPSHQVTQMGQEVILRCVPISNHLYFYWYRQILGQKVEFLVSFYNNEISEKSEIFDDQFSVERPDGSNFTLKIRSTKLEDSAMYFCAGRTLFTDTQYFGPGTRLTVL.

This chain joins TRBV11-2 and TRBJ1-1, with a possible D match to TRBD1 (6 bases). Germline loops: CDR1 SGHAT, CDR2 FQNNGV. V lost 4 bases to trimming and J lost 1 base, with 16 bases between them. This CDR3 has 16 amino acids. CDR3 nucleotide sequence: TGTGCCAGCAGCTCCTCCGGGACAAAATCGAACACTGAAGCTTTCTTT. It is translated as CASSSSGTKSNTEAFF.

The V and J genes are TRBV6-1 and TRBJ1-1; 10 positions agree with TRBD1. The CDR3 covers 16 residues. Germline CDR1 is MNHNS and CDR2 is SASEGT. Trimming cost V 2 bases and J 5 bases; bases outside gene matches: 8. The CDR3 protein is CASSEFPGQGRTEAFF. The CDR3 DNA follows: TGTGCCAGCAGTGAATTTCCGGGACAGGGGAGAACTGAAGCTTTCTTT.

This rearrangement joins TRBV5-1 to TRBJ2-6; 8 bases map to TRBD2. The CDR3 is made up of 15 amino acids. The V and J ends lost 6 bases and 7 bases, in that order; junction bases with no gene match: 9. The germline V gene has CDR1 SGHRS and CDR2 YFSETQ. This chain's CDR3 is CASTSGGGSANVLTF. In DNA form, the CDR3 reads TGCGCCAGCACCTCGGGAGGGGGTAGTGCCAACGTCCTGACTTTC.

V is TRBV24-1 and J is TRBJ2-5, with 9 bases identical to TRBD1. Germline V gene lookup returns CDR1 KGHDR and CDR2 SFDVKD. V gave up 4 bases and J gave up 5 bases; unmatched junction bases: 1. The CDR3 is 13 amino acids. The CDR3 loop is CATSEGTGETQYF. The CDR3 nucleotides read TGTGCCACCAGTGAAGGGACAGGGGAGACCCAGTACTTC.

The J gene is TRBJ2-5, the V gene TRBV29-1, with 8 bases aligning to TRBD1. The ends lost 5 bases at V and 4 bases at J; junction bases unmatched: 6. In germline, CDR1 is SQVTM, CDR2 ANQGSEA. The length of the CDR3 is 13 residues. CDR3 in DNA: TGCAGCGTTATTACAGGGGGAGTAGAGACCCAGTACTTC. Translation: CSVITGGVETQYF.

CDR3 in DNA: TGTGCCAGCATCTCAGGACCGGGACAGGGGGTCGTTTCTGGAAACACCATATATTTT. Translated: CASISGPGQGVVSGNTIYF. This chain joins TRBV2 and TRBJ1-3; TRBD1 matches at 11 bases. The CDR3 consists of 19 residues. V shed 7 bases and J 1 base; nucleotides not matched to a gene: 15. Germline loops: CDR1 SNHLY, CDR2 FYNNEI.

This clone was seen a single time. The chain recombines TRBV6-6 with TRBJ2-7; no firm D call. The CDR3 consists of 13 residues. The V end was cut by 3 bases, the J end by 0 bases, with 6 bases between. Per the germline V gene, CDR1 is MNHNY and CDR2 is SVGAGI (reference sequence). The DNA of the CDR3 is TGTGCCAGCAGTTATGTCCTCTCCTACGAGCAGTACTTC. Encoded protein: CASSYVLSYEQYF.

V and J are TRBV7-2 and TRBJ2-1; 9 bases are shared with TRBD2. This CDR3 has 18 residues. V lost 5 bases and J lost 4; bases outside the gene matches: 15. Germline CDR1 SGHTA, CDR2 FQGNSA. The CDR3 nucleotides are TGTGCCAGCAGCGTAGTGGGAGCGGGGGGCCCCTCTTACAATGAGCAGTTCTTC. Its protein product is CASSVVGAGGPSYNEQFF.

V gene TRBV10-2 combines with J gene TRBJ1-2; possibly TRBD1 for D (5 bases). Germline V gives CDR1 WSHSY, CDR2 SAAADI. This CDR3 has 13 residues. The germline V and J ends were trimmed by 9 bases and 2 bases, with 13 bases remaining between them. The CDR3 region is CASGAGLNYGYTF. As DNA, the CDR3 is TGCGCCAGTGGGGCAGGATTAAACTATGGCTACACCTTC.

This chain's CDR3 is CASSPGGAGNEQFF. The CDR3 DNA follows: TGTGCCAGCAGCCCCGGGGGGGCCGGTAATGAGCAGTTCTTC. V gene TRBV11-3 combines with J gene TRBJ2-1, with 8 bases matching TRBD2. The CDR3 is 14 residues long. Trimming took 5 bases from V and 7 from J; bases not matched to a gene: 7. Germline V gives CDR1 SGHNT, CDR2 YENEEA.

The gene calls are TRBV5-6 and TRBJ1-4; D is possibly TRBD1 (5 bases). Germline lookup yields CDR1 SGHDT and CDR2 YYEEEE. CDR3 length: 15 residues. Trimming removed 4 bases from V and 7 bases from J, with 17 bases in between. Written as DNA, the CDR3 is TGTGCCAGCAGCCGGGCGGGGGAATTCGTTGAAAAACTGTTTTTT. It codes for CASSRAGEFVEKLFF.

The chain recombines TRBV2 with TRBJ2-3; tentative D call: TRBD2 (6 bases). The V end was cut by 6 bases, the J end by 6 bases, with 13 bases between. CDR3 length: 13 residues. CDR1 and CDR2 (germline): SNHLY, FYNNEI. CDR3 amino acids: CASRGHGGDTQYF. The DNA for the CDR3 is TGTGCCAGCAGGGGCCATGGAGGGGATACGCAGTATTTT.

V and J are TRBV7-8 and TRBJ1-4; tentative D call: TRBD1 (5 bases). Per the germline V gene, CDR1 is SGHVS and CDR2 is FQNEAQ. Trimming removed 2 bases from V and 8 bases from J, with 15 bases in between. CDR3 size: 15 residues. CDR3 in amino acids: CASSLSRDFSEKLFF. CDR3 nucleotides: TGTGCCAGCAGCTTATCCAGGGATTTTAGCGAAAAACTGTTTTTT.

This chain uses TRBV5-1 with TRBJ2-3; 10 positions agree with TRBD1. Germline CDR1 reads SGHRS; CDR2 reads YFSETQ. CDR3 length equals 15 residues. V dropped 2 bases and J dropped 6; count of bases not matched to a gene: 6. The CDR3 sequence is CASSFRDRGHDTQYF. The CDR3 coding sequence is TGCGCCAGCAGCTTCCGGGACAGGGGCCATGATACGCAGTATTTT.

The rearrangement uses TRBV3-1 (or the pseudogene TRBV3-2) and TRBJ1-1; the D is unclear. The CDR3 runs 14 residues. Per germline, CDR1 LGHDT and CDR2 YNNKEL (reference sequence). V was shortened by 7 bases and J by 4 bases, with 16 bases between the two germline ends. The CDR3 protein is CASNYGRGSTEAFF. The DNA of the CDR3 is TGTGCCAGCAACTATGGAAGAGGGAGCACTGAAGCTTTCTTT.

This chain's CDR3 is CASSLAGAWDNEQFF. CDR3 nucleotide sequence: TGTGCCAGCAGCCTAGCGGGGGCCTGGGACAATGAGCAGTTCTTC. This chain uses TRBV5-4 with TRBJ2-1; 10 nucleotides line up with TRBD2. CDR1 and CDR2 (germline): SGHNT, YYREEE (reference sequence). The V gene end was trimmed by 4 bases and the J gene end by 5 bases; junction bases not matched to a gene: 6. CDR3 length equals 15 residues.